This TCR beta chain was sequenced in a study of shared clonotypes between healthy human individuals. Overall study results and limits: When compared with the clonotypes that were shared by all four sorted-subset donors, the non-shared clonotypes turned out to have lower generation probabilities.

Each subset's genomic DNA was shared equally among a number of immunoSEQ plates. TCRdb's copy holds only in-frame clones and misses some; the assay was immunoSEQ multiplex PCR. The sample lists about 1.5 million clones, roughly 98% occurring once. On this clone itself: Antigen unknown.

Trimming stripped 0 bases from V and 4 bases from J, with 11 bases between. This CDR3 spans 15 amino acids. Germline V gives CDR1 SGHRS, CDR2 YFSETQ. Specimen: naive CD4+ T cells sorted from blood. As for subset: CD45RA+ positively selected. This TCR derives from a man aged 25-45 years in good health. The V gene is TRBV5-1, the J gene TRBJ2-1; D possibly matches TRBD1 or TRBD2 (5 bases each). CDR3 protein: CASSLAGDAYNEQFF. The CDR3 DNA follows: TGCGCCAGCAGCTTGGCCGGGGACGCGTACAATGAGCAGTTCTTC.